The 7 T cell receptor beta chains below all came from one sample that was sequenced in a study of healthy donors' naive CD4 and CD8 T cells. Each TCR library used around 500 ng of total RNA and a linear amplification protocol. TCRdb reanalysed the reads using MiXCR and keeps one entry per CDR3 protein. The sample includes about 180,000 distinct CDR3 sequences, 65% to 80% of them seen just once. Input material: naive CD4+ and CD8+ T cells sorted from blood, pooled from several donors. Source of these receptors: a pool of human donors in good health; the sample pools cells from several healthy donors.

The J gene is TRBJ2-7, the V gene TRBV7-8; no clear D. V was pared by 5 bases and J by 2 bases, with 10 bases between. Germline V gene sequence: CDR1 SGHVS, CDR2 FQNEAQ. This CDR3 contains 13 residues. This CDR3 is CASSLDVTYEQYF. Here the CDR3 DNA reads TGTGCCAGCAGCCTAGATGTCACCTACGAGCAGTACTTC.

The rearrangement links TRBV6-1 to TRBJ1-1; D uncertain. V was pared by 3 bases and J by 0 bases, with 11 bases between. Germline lookup yields CDR1 MNHNS and CDR2 SASEGT. The CDR3 spans 15 residues. As DNA, the CDR3 is TGTGCCAGCAGTGATCAAGACACCTTGAACACTGAAGCTTTCTTT. Its protein is CASSDQDTLNTEAFF.

The gene calls are TRBV15 and TRBJ2-7, with 7 bases that match TRBD1. Germline assignment: CDR1 LNHNV and CDR2 YYDKDF (reference sequence). V shed 0 bases and J 2 bases; nucleotides not matched to a gene: 7. This CDR3 is built from 16 residues. The CDR3: CATSRDWTQGAYEQYF. The CDR3 DNA is TGTGCCACCAGCAGAGATTGGACTCAGGGGGCCTACGAGCAGTACTTC.

V and J are TRBV12-3 or TRBV12-4 and TRBJ1-5; 9 positions agree with TRBD1. The CDR3 runs to 17 residues. V lost 3 bases, J lost 1 base, and 7 bases stayed unmatched. CDR3: CASSLRDRVLSNQPQHF. The CDR3 nucleotides read TGTGCCAGCAGTTTGCGGGACAGGGTCCTAAGCAATCAGCCCCAGCATTTT.

The chain combines TRBV27 with TRBJ2-1; D not certain. This CDR3 comprises 15 residues. Germline V lookup: CDR1 MNHEY, CDR2 SMNVEV (reference sequence). V dropped 1 base and J dropped 5 bases, with 12 bases sitting between them. CDR3 residues: CASSLYRTVDNEQFF. The CDR3 nucleotides read TGTGCCAGCAGTTTATATCGGACCGTAGACAATGAGCAGTTCTTC.

CDR3 residues: CASSTQGMEDTQYF. The CDR3 nucleotides are TGTGCCAGCAGTACACAGGGTATGGAGGATACGCAGTATTTT. V gene TRBV6-6 combines with J gene TRBJ2-3; a weak D match, TRBD1 (6 bases). The germline gives CDR1 MNHNY, CDR2 SVGAGI (reference sequence). The CDR3 loop spans 14 amino acids. V was pared by 5 bases and J by 6 bases, with 15 bases between.

The chain has TRBV12-3 or TRBV12-4 and TRBJ1-1; 9 bases align to TRBD1. V lost 7 bases, J lost 1 base, and 10 bases stayed unmatched. The CDR3 sequence is 16 residues long. The CDR3 DNA reads as TGTGCCAGCACCGAGGGACAGGGCCCATCGAACACTGAAGCTTTCTTT. Translation: CASTEGQGPSNTEAFF.